Only a few counts were recorded for the clone carrying this TCR beta chain. Sequencing was performed with immunoSEQ multiplex PCR; in TCRdb, only in-frame clones are kept and a portion is missing. The sample consists of some 35,000 clones, approximately 79% of them appearing once. The V gene lost 9 bases and the J gene lost 4 bases, with 15 bases spanning the gap. CDR1 and CDR2 (germline): SNHLY, FYNNEI. The CDR3 sequence is 13 residues long. The sort gate was single viable CD3+CD4+CD8-CD45RO+ cells for memory CD4+ T cells. The record originates from a study of memory CD4+ T cells and cytomegalovirus serostatus.

The sequence was collected from an adult in good health and CMV-seropositive. The genes are TRBV2 and TRBJ1-2, with no clear D. Material: memory CD4+ T cells from blood. The CDR3 reads CASRAPLSYGYTF. DNA for the CDR3: TGTGCCAGTCGGGCCCCCCTTTCCTATGGCTACACCTTC.